The TCR beta chain under discussion was sequenced for a study of T cell repertoires in cytomegalovirus infection. General study points: Summed frequency of shared TCR beta families picked out CMV carriers who also had the relevant HLA. HLA-C-restricted TCR beta clonotypes specific for CMV led the ex vivo response.

TCRdb called the reads again in MiXCR, with one record for every CDR3 protein. The sample shows under 600,000 distinct CDR3 sequences, approximately 16% of them seen only once. With 1 base removed from V and 0 bases from J, the gap between germline ends came to 10 bases. The CDR3 covers 16 residues. Germline V gene data show CDR1 as LNHNV and CDR2 as YYDKDF (reference sequence). A note on this clonotype: What it recognizes is unknown.

Sequencing used CD8+ T cells from PBMCs. The V and J genes are TRBV15 and TRBJ2-1; D not resolved. This TCR derives from a human donor in good health (CMV status not recorded). Some clones in this sample may be carry-over from other donors' samples. The CDR3 coding sequence is TGTGCCACCAGCAGAGTTCCGGCCCGCTCCTACAATGAGCAGTTCTTC. The encoded protein is CATSRVPARSYNEQFF.